These 20 T cell receptor beta chains share one sample of origin, sequenced in a study of tissue T cells after allogeneic stem cell transplantation. Produced via immunoSEQ multiplex PCR; TCRdb's table is partial and in-frame only. Among about 48,000 clones listed, approximately 73% were seen once. Input material: sorted cells pooled from one or two spleens. All receptors come from a pool of C57BL/6 mice in good health.

Comment on this clone: These gene names are mouse names. Read data end 1 residue before the CDR3 end; the end is taken from the germline J gene. The chain recombines TRBV15 with TRBJ2-4, with TRBD1 matching 7 bases. J gave up 4 bases and V 7 bases, and 5 bases lay outside the gene matches. The CDR3 is made up of 13 amino acids. Germline assignment: CDR1 SGHND and CDR2 FRSKSL. CDR3 sequence: CASTTGQKNTLYF. Incomplete CDR3 DNA: TGTGCCAGCACCACGGGACAGAAAAACACCTTGTAC.

This clone appeared a few times. Mouse names are used for the genes. CDR3 bases read: TGTGCCAGCAGCCAAGAACTGGGGGCAAACACCGGGCAGCTCTAC. Its protein is CASSQELGANTGQLY. The full-length CDR3 reads as CASSQELGANTGQLYF. The chain recombines TRBV5 with TRBJ2-2; 8 bases are a match to TRBD2. The CDR3 end lies 1 residue beyond the end of the read and is filled in from the germline J gene. The germline CDR1 and CDR2 sequences are LGHNA and YNLKQL (reference sequence). The CDR3 is 16 residues long. V was clipped by 0 bases and J by 0 bases; unmatched bases: 0.

Comments on this clone: Gene and germline names: mouse. The CDR3 end falls 1 residue outside the read, so it is completed with the germline J gene. The genes are TRBV2 and TRBJ2-4, with a weak D call TRBD2 (6 bases). The CDR3 is 16 amino acids. Germline V gene data show CDR1 as LGHNA and CDR2 as YSYQKL. Trimming took 0 bases from V and 0 from J, leaving 10 bases between them. The covered CDR3 bases are TGTGCCAGCAGCCAAGACTGGGGTCCTAGTCAAAACACCTTGTAC. It codes for CASSQDWGPSQNTLY. The entire CDR3 protein is CASSQDWGPSQNTLYF.

About this clone: Gene names are mouse gene names. With the read ending 1 residue before the CDR3 end, the germline J gene is used to fill in that end. This sequence joins TRBV3 and TRBJ1-1; tentatively, D is TRBD1 (6 bases). Looked up from germline, CDR1 is SNHLY and CDR2 is FYNGKV (reference sequence). Trimming stripped 1 base from V and 6 bases from J, with 6 bases between. CDR3 length equals 12 residues. The CDR3 DNA, read in part, is TGTGCCAGCAGCTTAGAGGGGGCAGAAGTCTTC. The encoded protein is CASSLEGAEVF. The full CDR3 is CASSLEGAEVFF.

As for this clone: Gene names follow the mouse nomenclature. The read stops 1 residue short of the end of the CDR3; the missing end is completed from the germline J gene. The V and J genes are TRBV5 and TRBJ1-2, with a tentative D call TRBD1 (5 bases). The CDR3 loop spans 15 amino acids. Germline V gives CDR1 LGHNA, CDR2 YNLKQL (reference sequence). The germline V and J ends were trimmed by 0 bases and 0 bases, with 8 bases remaining between them. The part of the CDR3 DNA that was read is TGTGCCAGCAGCCAAGAGAGCAGGGCAAACTCCGACTACACC. This encodes CASSQESRANSDYT. The entire CDR3 sequence reads CASSQESRANSDYTF.

With regard to this clone: Gene and germline names: mouse. The read terminates 1 residue before the CDR3 end, so the remaining end is supplied by the germline J gene. The chain recombines TRBV16 with TRBJ2-4; D not resolved. The V gene's germline CDR1 is SGHSA and CDR2 FRNQAP. CDR3 length: 14 residues. V lost 0 bases, J lost 0 bases, and 4 bases lay in between. CDR3 DNA, as far as it was read: TGTGCAAGCAGCTTAGATCTTAGTCAAAACACCTTGTAC. It yields the protein CASSLDLSQNTLY. The full CDR3 reads CASSLDLSQNTLYF.

On this clone: All gene names here are mouse names. Read coverage stops 1 residue before the CDR3 terminus; the germline J gene supplies the remainder. The V and J genes are TRBV14 and TRBJ2-7, with 13 positions matching TRBD2. This CDR3 has 13 residues. Per germline, CDR1 SGHDT and CDR2 FRDEAV. The V segment lost 5 bases and the J segment 5 bases; nucleotides outside the gene matches: 1. The CDR3 bases that were read are TGTGCCAGCAGGGACTGGGGGGGCGATGAACAGTAC. It encodes CASRDWGGDEQY. The whole CDR3 sequence reads CASRDWGGDEQYF.

About this clone: Mouse germline and gene names are used. The read terminates 1 residue before the CDR3 end, so the remaining end is supplied by the germline J gene. The chain recombines TRBV15 with TRBJ1-1; 7 positions agree with TRBD1. Looked up from germline, CDR1 is SGHND and CDR2 is FRSKSL. The CDR3 sequence is 14 residues long. V was clipped by 5 bases and J by 0 bases; unmatched bases: 3. CDR3 in amino acids: CASSRQGANTEVFF. The CDR3 bases that were read are TGTGCCAGCAGTCGACAGGGTGCAAACACAGAAGTCTTC.

To note about this clone: The gene names here belong to mouse. The read halts 1 residue ahead of the CDR3 end, with the missing end drawn from the germline J gene. J is TRBJ1-1 and V is TRBV13-3; 8 bases are a match to TRBD1. After removal of 3 bases from V and 0 bases from J, the junction contained 1 base not matched to a gene. In germline, CDR1 is NNHDY, CDR2 SYVADS. This CDR3 spans 14 amino acids. The part of the CDR3 DNA that was read is TGTGCCAGCAGTGTGGACAGGGCAAACACAGAAGTCTTC. Residues: CASSVDRANTEVF. The full CDR3 is CASSVDRANTEVFF.

Regarding this clone: Gene labels here are mouse ones. The read terminates 1 residue before the CDR3 end, so the remaining end is supplied by the germline J gene. The V gene is TRBV20, the J gene TRBJ1-2, with 8 bases lining up with TRBD1. The CDR3 is made up of 13 amino acids. V was pared by 3 bases and J by 1 base, with 1 base of the junction left unmatched. Germline CDR1 is GFQATS and CDR2 is STVNSAI. This chain's CDR3 is CGARQGGNSDYTF. Partial CDR3 DNA: TGTGGTGCTAGACAGGGGGGAAACTCCGACTACACC.

Notes on this clone: Genes and germline are mouse. Read coverage stops 1 residue before the CDR3 terminus; the germline J gene supplies the remainder. V gene TRBV3 combines with J gene TRBJ1-1; no clear D. Trimming shortened V by 1 base and J by 5 bases, and 5 bases separated the two germline ends. The CDR3 loop spans 12 amino acids. Germline values: CDR1 SNHLY, CDR2 FYNGKV (reference sequence). The CDR3 is CASSLEQTEVFF. The DNA read from the CDR3 is TGTGCCAGCAGCTTAGAACAGACAGAAGTCTTC.

Details on this clone: Gene names and germline match the mouse. The CDR3 extends 1 residue past the end of the read, so its final part is completed from the germline J gene. The J gene is TRBJ2-2, the V gene TRBV13-2, with D possibly being TRBD1 (5 bases). V was trimmed by 1 base and J by 0 bases, leaving 7 bases between them. Germline values: CDR1 NNHNN, CDR2 SYGAGS (reference sequence). The CDR3 extends over 15 amino acids. CDR3 bases read: TGTGCCAGCGGTGATCGACAGTCAAACACCGGGCAGCTCTAC. This codes for CASGDRQSNTGQLY. The entire CDR3 reads CASGDRQSNTGQLYF.

A note on this clone: The gene names given are mouse names. The read halts 1 residue ahead of the CDR3 end, with the missing end drawn from the germline J gene. The chain is built from TRBV14 and TRBJ2-4; weak D call: TRBD1 (6 bases). V lost 2 bases and J 7 bases, leaving 8 bases between the germline ends. The CDR3 totals 12 residues. Looked up from germline, CDR1 is SGHDT and CDR2 is FRDEAV. CDR3 DNA, as far as it was read: TGTGCCAGCAGTTTGGCAGGGGACACCTTGTAC. Protein product: CASSLAGDTLY. The full-length CDR3 reads as CASSLAGDTLYF.

Points on this clone: Gene names refer to mouse genes. The part of the CDR3 DNA that was read is TGTGCCAGCAGTATTCGGGGGGCGCCCAACGAAAGATTATTT. This sequence encodes CASSIRGAPNERLF. The entire CDR3 protein is CASSIRGAPNERLFF. The V and J genes are TRBV19 and TRBJ1-4; D may be TRBD1 (6 bases). The read gets to within 1 residue of the CDR3 end, and the germline J gene fills in the rest. Looked up from germline, CDR1 is FNHDT and CDR2 is SITEND (reference sequence). The CDR3 covers 15 residues. Trimming left V 2 bases short and J 3 bases short, with 11 bases between. Full variable domain (missing parts from reference TRBV19 and TRBJ1-4): GGIITQTPKFLIGQEGQKLTLKCQQNFNHDTMYWYRQDSGKGLRLIYYSITENDLQKGDLSEGYDASREKKSSFSLTVTSAQKNEMAVFLCASSIRGAPNERLFFGHGTKLSVL.

With respect to this clone: These gene names are mouse names. The read is 1 residue too short to cover the CDR3 end, so that end is filled in from the germline J gene. V and J are TRBV16 and TRBJ2-1, with D possibly matching TRBD2 (6 bases). V dropped 6 bases and J dropped 4 bases, with 10 bases sitting between them. Germline CDR1 and CDR2: SGHSA and FRNQAP. The CDR3 consists of 13 residues. The sequenced part of the CDR3 DNA is TGTGCAAGCAGTTCAACTGGGTATGCTGAGCAGTTC. Residues: CASSSTGYAEQF. The complete CDR3 protein is CASSSTGYAEQFF.

Points on this clone: Each gene name is a mouse one. The read finishes 1 residue shy of the CDR3 end, and the germline J gene is used to complete it. The genes are TRBV13-2 and TRBJ1-2, with TRBD1 as a possible D gene (6 bases). This CDR3 contains 14 residues. The germline V gene encodes CDR1 NNHNN and CDR2 SYGAGS (reference sequence). The V gene lost 2 bases and the J gene lost 0 bases, with 8 bases spanning the gap. The CDR3 loop is CASGDPGANSDYTF. CDR3 DNA, as far as it was read: TGTGCCAGCGGTGACCCAGGGGCAAACTCCGACTACACC.

In its sample, this clone was seen a few times. Gene names are the mouse ones. The read stops 1 residue short of the end of the CDR3; the missing end is completed from the germline J gene. This chain uses TRBV2 with TRBJ1-2, with unresolved D. V was pared by 0 bases and J by 3 bases, with 5 bases between. There are 13 residues in the CDR3. CDR1 and CDR2 from the germline V gene are LGHNA and YSYQKL. The CDR3 region is CASSQEGYSDYTF. The part of the CDR3 DNA that was read is TGTGCCAGCAGCCAAGAAGGGTACTCCGACTACACC.

This clone was counted a few times. Gene names follow the mouse nomenclature. Distinct nucleotide sequences in the sample also encode this CDR3. CDR3 residues: CASSLAGDEQYF. Incomplete CDR3 DNA: TGTGCCAGCAGTTTAGCAGGGGATGAACAGTAC. V gene TRBV15 combines with J gene TRBJ2-7; tentatively, D is TRBD1 (5 bases). The read ends 1 residue shy of where the CDR3 ends; the end is completed using the germline J gene. Deletions cut 0 bases from V and 5 bases from J, with 5 bases between. There are 12 residues in the CDR3. CDR1 is SGHND and CDR2 is FRSKSL in the germline V gene.

The sample holds one count of this clone. Gene names are mouse gene names. The missing CDR3 end, 1 residue past where the read stops, is filled in from the germline J gene. This chain connects TRBV31 to TRBJ1-2; 7 nucleotides line up with TRBD1. Germline V gives CDR1 GKSSPN, CDR2 SITVG. The junction had 2 bases not matched to a gene; V was cut back by 1 base and J by 0 bases. The length of the CDR3 is 14 residues. The covered CDR3 bases are TGTGCCTGGAGTCCCGGGACAGCAAACTCCGACTACACC. Translation: CAWSPGTANSDYT. The entire CDR3 protein is CAWSPGTANSDYTF. The variable domain in full, with the rest retrieved from reference TRBV31 and TRBJ1-2, is AQTIHQWPVAEIKAVGSPLSLGCTIKGKSSPNLYWYWQATGGTLQQLFYSITVGQVESVVQLNLSASRPKDDQFILSTEKLLLSHSGFYLCAWSPGTANSDYTFGSGTRLLVI.

To note about this clone: The gene names given are mouse names. The read terminates 1 residue before the CDR3 end, so the remaining end is supplied by the germline J gene. The sample carries other DNA sequences with the same CDR3. The rearrangement joins TRBV14 to TRBJ1-4; no clear D gene. Trimming took 1 base from V and 0 from J, leaving 4 bases between them. Germline V gives CDR1 SGHDT, CDR2 FRDEAV. CDR3 length: 14 residues. This chain's CDR3 is CASSFRVSNERLFF. CDR3 DNA (partial): TGTGCCAGCAGTTTCAGAGTTTCCAACGAAAGATTATTT.